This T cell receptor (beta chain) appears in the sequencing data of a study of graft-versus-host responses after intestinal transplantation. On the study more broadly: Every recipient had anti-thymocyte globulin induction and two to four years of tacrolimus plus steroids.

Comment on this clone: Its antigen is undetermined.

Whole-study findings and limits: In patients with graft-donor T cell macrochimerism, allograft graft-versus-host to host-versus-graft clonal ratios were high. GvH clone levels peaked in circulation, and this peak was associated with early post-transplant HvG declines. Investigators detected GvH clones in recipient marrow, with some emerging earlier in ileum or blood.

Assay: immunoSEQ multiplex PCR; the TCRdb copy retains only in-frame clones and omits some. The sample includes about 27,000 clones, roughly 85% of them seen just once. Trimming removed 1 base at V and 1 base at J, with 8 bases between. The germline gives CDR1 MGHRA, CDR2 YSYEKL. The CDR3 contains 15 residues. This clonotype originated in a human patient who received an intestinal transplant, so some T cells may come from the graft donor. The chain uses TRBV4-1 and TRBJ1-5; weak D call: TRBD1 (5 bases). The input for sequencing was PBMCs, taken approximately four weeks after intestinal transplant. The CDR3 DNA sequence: TGCGCCAGCAGCCAAGGAAGGGACAGCAATCAGCCCCAGCATTTT. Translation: CASSQGRDSNQPQHF.